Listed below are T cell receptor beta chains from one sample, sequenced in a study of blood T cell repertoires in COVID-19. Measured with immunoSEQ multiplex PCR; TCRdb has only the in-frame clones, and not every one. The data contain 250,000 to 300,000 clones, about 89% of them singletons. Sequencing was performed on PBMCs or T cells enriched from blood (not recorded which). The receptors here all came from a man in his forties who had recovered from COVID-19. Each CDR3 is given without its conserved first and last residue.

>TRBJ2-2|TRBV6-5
AMEGSGTDTGELF
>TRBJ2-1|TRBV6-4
ASSERGGNNEQF
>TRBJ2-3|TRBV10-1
ASSRWPADTQY
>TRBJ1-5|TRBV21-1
ASSKVTSPNQPQH
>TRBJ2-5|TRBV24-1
ATSDDPSGIQETQY
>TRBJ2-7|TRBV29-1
SVTSSSSYEQY
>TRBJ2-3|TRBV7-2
ASSPTILAGENTDTQY
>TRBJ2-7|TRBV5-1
ASSLAPTSGGVRQY
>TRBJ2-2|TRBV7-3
ASSFSGGNTGELF
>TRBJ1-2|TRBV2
ASSDGDRGRANYGYT
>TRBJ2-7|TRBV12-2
ASRSPGLAGSYEQY
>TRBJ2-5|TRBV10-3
AISRDREETQY
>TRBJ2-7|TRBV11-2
ASSQDRQLYEQY
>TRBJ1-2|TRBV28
ASSSYRDFLAIGYT
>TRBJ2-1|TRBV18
ASSAGRRGVYNEQF
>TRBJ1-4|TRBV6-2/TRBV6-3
ASSYYGRGSEKLF
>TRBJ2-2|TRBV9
ASSVLKQGGTRELF
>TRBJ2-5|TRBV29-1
SVSMTPQYQETQY
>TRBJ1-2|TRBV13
ASSPPRGGYT
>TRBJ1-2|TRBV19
ASSANRPNYGYT
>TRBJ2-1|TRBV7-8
ASSPQGLGVFNEQF
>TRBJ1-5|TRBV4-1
ASSPPWEQQPQH
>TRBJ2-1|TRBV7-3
ASSLTAGGGTYNEQF
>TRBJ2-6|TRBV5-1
ASSFGTGDSGANVLT
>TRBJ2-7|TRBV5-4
ASSGKTSGEGDEQY
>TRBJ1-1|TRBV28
ASSFLGHQNTEAF
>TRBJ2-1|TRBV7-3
ASSTGLAGHNEQF
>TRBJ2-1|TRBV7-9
ASSPGQGSYNEQF
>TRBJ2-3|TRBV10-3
AIKGSSGRGGRDTQY